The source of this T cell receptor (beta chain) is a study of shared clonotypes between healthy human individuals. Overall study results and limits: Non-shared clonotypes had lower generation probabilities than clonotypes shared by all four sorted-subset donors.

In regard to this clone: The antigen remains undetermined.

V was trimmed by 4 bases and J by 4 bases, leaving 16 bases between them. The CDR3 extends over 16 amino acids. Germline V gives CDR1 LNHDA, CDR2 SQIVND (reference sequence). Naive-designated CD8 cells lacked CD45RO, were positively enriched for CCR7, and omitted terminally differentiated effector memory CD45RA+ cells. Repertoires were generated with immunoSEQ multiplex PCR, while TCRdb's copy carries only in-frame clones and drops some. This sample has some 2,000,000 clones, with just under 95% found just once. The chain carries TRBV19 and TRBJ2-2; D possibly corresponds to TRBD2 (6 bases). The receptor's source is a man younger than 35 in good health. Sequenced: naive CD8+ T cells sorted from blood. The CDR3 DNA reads TGTGCCAGTAGTAACCCCAGCGGACTATTCACCGGGGAGCTGTTTTTT. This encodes CASSNPSGLFTGELFF.